A single sample is the source of the 28 T cell receptor beta chains below, sequenced in a study of T-cell memory formation after mild COVID-19. TCRdb re-derived calls from the 5' RACE reads in MiXCR, one entry per CDR3 protein. The sample records around 320,000 distinct CDR3 sequences, roughly a fifth being singletons. Sequenced input: PBMCs or a T cell subset sorted from them (not recorded which). The source is a man younger than 35 who had mild COVID-19 (a few samples of this study predate the infection). Cell type and time point are not known.

This chain joins TRBV5-6 and TRBJ2-7, with D possibly being TRBD1 (6 bases). Germline CDR1 and CDR2: SGHDT and YYEEEE. This CDR3 comprises 13 residues. The V gene lost 4 bases and the J gene lost 0 bases, with 8 bases spanning the gap. CDR3 DNA sequence: TGTGCCAGCAGCCCAGGGGACTCCTACGAGCAGTACTTC. As protein: CASSPGDSYEQYF.

This clonotype was seen only a few times. The chain employs TRBV23-1 and TRBJ2-3; D gene ambiguous. TRBV23-1 is known as an ORF, though its function is uncertain. This CDR3 is 12 amino acids long. Between the trimmed V and J ends, which lost 3 bases and 8 bases, there was a span of 9 bases. The CDR3 loop is CASSQGPCTQYF. In DNA form, the CDR3 reads TGCGCCAGCAGTCAGGGCCCTTGTACGCAGTATTTT.

This clonotype came up once. This CDR3 reads CATEGTTDTQYF. Here the CDR3 DNA reads TGTGCCACTGAGGGTACGACAGATACGCAGTATTTT. This chain links TRBV24-1 with TRBJ2-3, with D perhaps matching TRBD2 (5 bases). CDR3 size: 12 residues. Germline V gene data show CDR1 as KGHDR and CDR2 as SFDVKD. The V end lost 10 bases, the J end lost 3 bases, and 10 bases lay between the germline ends.

This clonotype was seen only a few times. The rearrangement links TRBV27 to TRBJ2-2; 7 bases align to TRBD1. The length of the CDR3 is 15 residues. CDR1 and CDR2 from the germline V gene are MNHEY and SMNVEV (reference sequence). The J segment lost 8 bases and the V segment lost 6 bases, leaving 12 bases of the junction unmatched. CDR3 in DNA: TGTGCCAGCAGCAAACGGACAGGAATTAGGGGGGAGCTGTTTTTT. Its protein is CASSKRTGIRGELFF.

The chain recombines TRBV9 with TRBJ2-1, with D uncertain. The V gene's germline CDR1 is SGDLS and CDR2 YYNGEE. V lost 1 base and J 9 bases, leaving 8 bases between the germline ends. CDR3 length: 12 amino acids. The CDR3 DNA follows: TGTGCCAGCAGCGTATCCTGGGGTGAGCAGTTCTTC. It codes for CASSVSWGEQFF.

This clonotype has a handful of counts. V usage is TRBV20-1 and J usage is TRBJ2-4; D perhaps matches TRBD1 (6 bases). CDR1 DFQATT and CDR2 SNEGSKA come from the germline V gene (reference sequence). Between the trimmed V and J ends, which lost 3 bases and 0 bases, there was a span of 9 bases. The CDR3 extends over 14 amino acids. In DNA, the CDR3 is TGCAGTGCTAGGGACAGTCTAGCCAAAAACATTCAGTACTTC. Residues: CSARDSLAKNIQYF.

This clonotype was seen a handful of times. The V and J genes are TRBV4-1 and TRBJ1-1; no clear D. The CDR3 extends over 14 amino acids. Germline V gene lookup returns CDR1 MGHRA and CDR2 YSYEKL. Deletions cut 0 bases from V and 1 base from J, with 6 bases between. DNA of the CDR3: TGCGCCAGCAGCCAAGATCAGACGAACACTGAAGCTTTCTTT. This codes for CASSQDQTNTEAFF.

This rearrangement joins TRBV20-1 to TRBJ1-4; D gene uncertain. Trimming took 1 base from V and 7 from J, leaving 19 bases between them. This CDR3 contains 16 residues. Germline assignment: CDR1 DFQATT and CDR2 SNEGSKA (reference sequence). The CDR3 sequence is CSARGTVARQFEKLFF. The CDR3 nucleotides are TGCAGTGCTAGAGGGACCGTGGCACGGCAGTTTGAAAAACTGTTTTTT.

This clonotype was seen only a few times. The chain employs TRBV7-2 and TRBJ2-6; D is tentatively TRBD1 or TRBD2 (5 bases each). Germline CDR1 and CDR2: SGHTA and FQGNSA. Between the trimmed V and J ends, which lost 5 bases and 1 base, there was a span of 15 bases. The CDR3 consists of 17 residues. CDR3: CASSPTHGTSGANVLTF. The CDR3 coding sequence is TGTGCCAGCAGCCCCACTCACGGGACGTCTGGGGCCAACGTCCTGACTTTC.

V usage is TRBV6-5 and J usage is TRBJ1-1, with D possibly TRBD1 on 6 matching bases. This CDR3 region has 16 residues. The ends were cut back, 10 bases at V and 2 bases at J, with 23 bases in the middle. The germline CDR1 and CDR2 sequences are MNHEY and SVGAGI. The CDR3 protein is CATLGLGGKGNTEAFF. For the CDR3, the DNA is TGTGCCACCCTTGGGCTAGGGGGTAAGGGCAACACTGAAGCTTTCTTT.

Remarks on this clonotype: This may come from a read error, since a much larger clone is one base off. Lacking the conserved final phenylalanine or tryptophan, this CDR3 likely reflects a read error. The chain combines TRBV12-3 or TRBV12-4 with TRBJ1-5; D gene uncertain. The CDR3 runs 16 residues. Trimming left V 6 bases short and J 0 bases short, with 15 bases between. CDR3 in DNA: TGTGCCAGCAGGGTTGAAGGACCTTATAGCAATCAGCCCCAGCATTTG. Translated: CASRVEGPYSNQPQHL.

This clonotype has just one count. The CDR3 region has the DNA TGTGCCAGCAGCTTTGGGACAGGGGGAAGCTATGGCTACACCTTC. This codes for CASSFGTGGSYGYTF. V usage is TRBV7-9 and J usage is TRBJ1-2; TRBD1 agrees at 11 bases. V lost 3 bases and J lost 4; bases outside the gene matches: 4. The CDR3 extends over 15 amino acids. The germline CDR1 and CDR2 sequences are SEHNR and FQNEAQ (reference sequence).

The rearrangement joins TRBV11-1 to TRBJ2-2, with 7 bases identical to TRBD2. Germline assignment: CDR1 SGHAT and CDR2 FQDESV (reference sequence). There are 15 residues in the CDR3. J gave up 1 base and V 3 bases, and 2 bases lay outside the gene matches. CDR3 loop: CASSFLAVNTGELFF. The CDR3 DNA sequence: TGTGCCAGCAGCTTTCTAGCGGTGAACACCGGGGAGCTGTTTTTT. The whole variable domain, remainder taken from reference TRBV11-1 and TRBJ2-2, is EAEVAQSPRYKITEKSQAVAFWCDPISGHATLYWYRQILGQGPELLVQFQDESVVDDSQLPKDRFSAERLKGVDSTLKIQPAELGDSAMYLCASSFLAVNTGELFFGEGSRLTVL.

This clonotype occurred a few times. V gene TRBV25-1 combines with J gene TRBJ2-7; 7 nucleotides match TRBD1. Trimming cost V 6 bases and J 9 bases; bases outside gene matches: 17. CDR3 size: 15 residues. Germline V gene sequence: CDR1 MGHDK, CDR2 SYGVNS. This CDR3 reads CASSVGQDWSRGQYV. DNA of the CDR3: TGTGCCAGCAGCGTAGGACAGGATTGGAGCCGTGGGCAGTACGTC.

This clonotype was counted between two and nine times. This rearrangement joins TRBV7-8 to TRBJ2-7; no reliable D call. Germline lookup yields CDR1 SGHVS and CDR2 FQNEAQ. Trimming shortened V by 7 bases and J by 3 bases, and 22 bases separated the two germline ends. The CDR3 has 16 amino acids. In DNA, the CDR3 is TGTGCCAGCACCCCCCAGACCTTCCCATCCTTCTACGAGCAGTACTTC. Translation gives CASTPQTFPSFYEQYF.

The rearrangement links TRBV5-1 to TRBJ2-3, with D uncertain. Trimming cost V 0 bases and J 4 bases, with 9 bases left between them. This CDR3 contains 14 residues. CDR1 and CDR2 (germline): SGHRS, YFSETQ. CDR3 in amino acids: CASSLALGSDTQYF. Written as DNA, the CDR3 is TGCGCCAGCAGCTTGGCCTTGGGCTCAGATACGCAGTATTTT.

This clonotype was detected only a few times. The rearrangement joins TRBV29-1 to TRBJ2-2; no clear D. V gave up 4 bases and J gave up 5 bases, with 8 bases separating them. Germline CDR1 reads SQVTM; CDR2 reads ANQGSEA. The CDR3 runs 12 residues. CDR3 coding DNA: TGCAGCGTTGTCCCGATTACCGGGGAGCTGTTTTTT. Amino acid sequence: CSVVPITGELFF.

The chain employs TRBV27 and TRBJ1-4; D is possibly TRBD1 (6 bases). The length of the CDR3 is 13 residues. Germline CDR1 and CDR2: MNHEY and SMNVEV (reference sequence). V gave up 6 bases and J gave up 8 bases, with 13 bases separating them. CDR3 sequence (DNA): TGTGCCAGCAGCTCCCGGGACATCGAAAAACTGTTTTTT. Amino acid sequence: CASSSRDIEKLFF.

The chain couples TRBV4-1 to TRBJ1-2; no definite D call. Germline-derived CDR1 and CDR2 are MGHRA and YSYEKL. Trimming removed 4 bases at V and 14 bases at J, with 20 bases between. The CDR3 covers 13 residues. The CDR3 region is CASSPLSPERLTF. In DNA form, the CDR3 reads TGCGCCAGCAGCCCCCTCAGCCCCGAGAGATTAACCTTC.

The genes are TRBV28 and TRBJ1-2; 7 bases align to TRBD1. Germline CDR1 MDHEN, CDR2 SYDVKM. This CDR3 contains 12 residues. V was clipped by 5 bases and J by 9 bases; unmatched bases: 6. The CDR3 spells CASSANRGRYTF. The CDR3 coding sequence is TGTGCCAGCAGTGCCAACAGGGGCCGCTACACCTTC.

The rearrangement uses TRBV6-2 or TRBV6-3 and TRBJ2-3; D unclear. Deletions cut 8 bases from V and 2 bases from J, with 14 bases between. CDR3 length: 14 residues. CDR1 and CDR2 (germline): MNHEY, SVGEGT. The CDR3 is CASVRPYDTDTQYF. CDR3 in DNA: TGTGCCAGCGTCCGGCCCTATGACACAGATACGCAGTATTTT.

The rearrangement links TRBV7-3 to TRBJ2-2; TRBD2 agrees at 9 bases. Trimming at V came to 2 bases and at J to 6 bases, leaving 4 bases not matched to a gene. Per germline, CDR1 SGHTA and CDR2 FQGTGA. CDR3 size: 15 residues. The CDR3 DNA follows: TGTGCCAGCAGCTTATCTAGCGGGGTGTCCGGGGAGCTGTTTTTT. Translated: CASSLSSGVSGELFF.

This clonotype was counted between two and nine times. The chain is built from TRBV5-1 and TRBJ1-2; no definite D call. CDR3 length equals 13 residues. V lost 1 base, J lost 1 base, and 5 bases lay in between. Per germline, CDR1 SGHRS and CDR2 YFSETQ. The CDR3 region is CASSLTHNYGYTF. The CDR3 DNA sequence: TGCGCCAGCAGCTTGACCCATAACTATGGCTACACCTTC.

This clonotype showed up many times. The chain joins TRBV7-2 to TRBJ2-3; no clear D gene. Germline CDR1 reads SGHTA; CDR2 reads FQGNSA. The CDR3 contains 16 residues. V was clipped by 1 base and J by 0 bases, with 11 bases between them. CDR3 sequence (DNA): TGTGCCAGCAGCTTAGTACCTCCTCCTAGCACAGATACGCAGTATTTT. The encoded protein is CASSLVPPPSTDTQYF.

This clonotype was counted between two and nine times. V and J are TRBV6-1 and TRBJ1-5; D is unresolved. CDR3 length: 13 residues. Germline CDR1 is MNHNS and CDR2 is SASEGT. Trimming cost V 2 bases and J 6 bases, with 8 bases left between them. The CDR3: CASSETFGQPQHF. Here the CDR3 DNA reads TGTGCCAGCAGTGAAACATTCGGTCAGCCCCAGCATTTT.

This clonotype was seen many times. The chain combines TRBV15 with TRBJ1-3; D gene uncertain. V shed 0 bases and J shed 0 bases, with 12 bases lying between them. In germline, CDR1 is LNHNV, CDR2 YYDKDF (reference sequence). The CDR3 extends over 17 amino acids. CDR3: CATSREMVSNSGNTIYF. The CDR3 DNA follows: TGTGCCACCAGCAGAGAAATGGTATCTAACTCTGGAAACACCATATATTTT.

This clonotype was seen more than once but under ten times. The rearrangement uses TRBV29-1 and TRBJ1-2, with D unclear. The V and J ends lost 3 bases and 4 bases respectively, with 12 bases between them. Per germline, CDR1 SQVTM and CDR2 ANQGSEA. The CDR3 is 13 residues long. The CDR3 sequence: CSVDAGVGYGYTF. CDR3 DNA sequence: TGCAGCGTTGACGCTGGCGTCGGCTATGGCTACACCTTC.

This chain joins TRBV14 and TRBJ2-1, with TRBD1 identical over 9 bases. CDR3 length equals 14 residues. CDR1 is SGHDN, CDR2 FVKESK, per germline. J lost 10 bases, V lost 4 bases, and 8 bases had no gene match. For the CDR3, the DNA is TGTGCCAGCAGCCTCGGGACAGGGCGGAGGGAGCAGTTCTTC. It translates to CASSLGTGRREQFF.